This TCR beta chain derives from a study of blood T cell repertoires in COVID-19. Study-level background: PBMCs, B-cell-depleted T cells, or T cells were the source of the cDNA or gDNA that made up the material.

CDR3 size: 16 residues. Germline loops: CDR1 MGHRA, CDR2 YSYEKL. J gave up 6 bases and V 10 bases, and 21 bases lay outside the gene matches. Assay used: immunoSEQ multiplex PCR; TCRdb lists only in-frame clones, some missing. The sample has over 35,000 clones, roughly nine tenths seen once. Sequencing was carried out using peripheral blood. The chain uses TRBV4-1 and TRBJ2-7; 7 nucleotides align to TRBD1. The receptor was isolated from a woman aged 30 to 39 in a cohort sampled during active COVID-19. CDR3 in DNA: TGCGCCATCCGCATTCAAGGGGGCCGACAGGATAGCGAGCAGTACTTC. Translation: CAIRIQGGRQDSEQYF.